Listed here are 27 T cell receptor beta chains from one sample, sequenced in a study of cytomegalovirus exposure and HLA in healthy donors. PCR amplification relied on 60 Vbeta primers (plus 13 Jbeta primers). Sequencing used immunoSEQ multiplex PCR; TCRdb keeps in-frame clones, though not all of them. The repertoire includes around 130,000 clones, more than 60% of them detected once, and roughly 1.4% sits in the top ten. Sequencing used PBMCs. The receptors here all came from a man younger than 30 in good health and CMV-seronegative.

V and J are TRBV10-2 and TRBJ2-3; 10 positions agree with TRBD1. The V and J ends lost 8 bases and 2 bases, in that order; junction bases with no gene match: 4. From germline, CDR1 is WSHSY and CDR2 SAAADI. The CDR3 loop spans 14 amino acids. Written as DNA, the CDR3 is TGCGCCAGCTTGGACAGGGGGAACACAGATACGCAGTATTTT. It translates to CASLDRGNTDTQYF.

The chain recombines TRBV6-1 with TRBJ2-1; possibly TRBD1 for D (6 bases). The V gene lost 4 bases and the J gene lost 0 bases, with 16 bases spanning the gap. The CDR3 contains 17 residues. The V gene's germline CDR1 is MNHNS and CDR2 SASEGT. CDR3 region: CASSGQVGPSSYNEQFF. DNA for the CDR3: TGTGCCAGCAGTGGACAGGTCGGGCCTAGCTCCTACAATGAGCAGTTCTTC.

The chain couples TRBV29-1 to TRBJ1-2, with 9 bases aligning to TRBD1. Germline trimming cut 4 bases from V and 5 bases from J; bases unmatched to any gene: 8. The germline gives CDR1 SQVTM, CDR2 ANQGSEA. The CDR3 is 14 residues long. Here the CDR3 DNA reads TGCAGCGTTGGGGGGGGACAGGGCCCTTATGGCTACACCTTC. It encodes CSVGGGQGPYGYTF.

The CDR3 nucleotides are TGTGCCAGCAGCACAGTAGCGGGACAGGGCATCCAGCAGCCCCAGCATTTT. Its protein is CASSTVAGQGIQQPQHF. This chain links TRBV21-1 with TRBJ1-5; no check of the table's D call, TRBD1, against the DNA was made. TRBV21-1 is reported as a pseudogene. CDR3 length: 17 amino acids.

J is TRBJ2-6 and V is TRBV4-2; maybe TRBD1 (6 bases). V shed 0 bases and J shed 4 bases, with 10 bases lying between them. The CDR3 spans 16 residues. Germline CDR1 reads LGHNA; CDR2 reads YNFKEQ. The CDR3 nucleotides read TGTGCCAGCAGCCAAGAGCACAGGGCGGGGGCCAACGTCCTGACTTTC. Amino acid sequence: CASSQEHRAGANVLTF.

This clone was seen more than once but under ten times. The same CDR3 also results from other DNA sequences found in this sample. The V gene is TRBV5-1, the J gene TRBJ2-1; D unresolved. CDR3 length equals 14 residues. Between the trimmed V and J ends, which lost 0 bases and 3 bases, there was a span of 7 bases. From germline, CDR1 is SGHRS and CDR2 YFSETQ. CDR3 nucleotides: TGCGCCAGCAGCTTGGGAGGAAGCTACAATGAGCAGTTCTTC. This gives the protein CASSLGGSYNEQFF.

The chain joins TRBV27 to TRBJ2-2; 8 positions match TRBD1. Trimming took 3 bases from V and 5 from J; bases not matched to a gene: 2. CDR1 MNHEY and CDR2 SMNVEV come from the germline V gene (reference sequence). This CDR3 has 14 residues. This CDR3 is CASSFTGGTGELFF. In DNA, the CDR3 is TGTGCCAGCAGTTTTACAGGGGGAACCGGGGAGCTGTTTTTT.

This clone was found once. The CDR3 DNA sequence: TGTGCCAGCAGCCAAGCAGGACAGGGATCGGCCGAGCAGTACTTC. Protein product: CASSQAGQGSAEQYF. The rearrangement uses TRBV4-2 and TRBJ2-7, with 8 bases lining up with TRBD1. The trim removed 1 base at V and 6 bases at J, leaving 8 bases unmatched. This CDR3 comprises 15 residues. Germline CDR1 is LGHNA and CDR2 is YNFKEQ.

The chain has TRBV15 and TRBJ1-2; TRBD1 is a possible D gene (6 bases). Germline V gene sequence: CDR1 LNHNV, CDR2 YYDKDF (reference sequence). Deletions cut 3 bases from V and 9 bases from J, with 20 bases between. This CDR3 is built from 15 residues. In nucleotides, the CDR3 is TGTGCCACCAGCAGGGATTTGGACGGACAGCGGAGCTACACCTTC. This encodes CATSRDLDGQRSYTF.

The chain carries TRBV19 and TRBJ1-5; D is possibly TRBD1 (6 bases). Trimming left V 6 bases short and J 0 bases short, with 21 bases between. Germline assignment: CDR1 LNHDA and CDR2 SQIVND (reference sequence). CDR3 length: 18 residues. In DNA form, the CDR3 reads TGTGCCAGTAGACCCCGATGGGACACCACTTATAGCAATCAGCCCCAGCATTTT. It encodes CASRPRWDTTYSNQPQHF.

A few counts support this clone. This chain uses TRBV14 with TRBJ2-5, with a tentative D call TRBD2 (5 bases). Germline V gives CDR1 SGHDN, CDR2 FVKESK. Trimming removed 2 bases at V and 5 bases at J, with 9 bases between. This CDR3 contains 13 residues. For the CDR3, the DNA is TGTGCCAGCAGCCAACAACTAGTGGAGACCCAGTACTTC. Translated, it gives CASSQQLVETQYF.

This chain connects TRBV7-2 to TRBJ2-7; 7 nucleotides align to TRBD2. Per germline, CDR1 SGHTA and CDR2 FQGNSA. V dropped 3 bases and J dropped 5; count of bases not matched to a gene: 7. The CDR3 covers 14 residues. The CDR3 DNA is TGTGCCAGCAGCTTCCTGGATGGGGGGGACGAGCAGTACTTC. As protein: CASSFLDGGDEQYF.

This clone came up a few times. The CDR3 region is CASNEGTHEQYF. CDR3 sequence (DNA): TGTGCCAGCAACGAGGGAACCCACGAGCAGTACTTC. The chain carries TRBV6-1 and TRBJ2-7; D possibly corresponds to TRBD2 (5 bases). Germline CDR1 and CDR2: MNHNS and SASEGT. V was cut by 7 bases and J by 5 bases, with 12 bases left in between. The CDR3 is made up of 12 amino acids.

This clone has only a few counts. The chain links TRBV29-1 to TRBJ1-5; 11 bases fit TRBD1. Germline-derived CDR1 and CDR2 are SQVTM and ANQGSEA. The CDR3 loop spans 14 amino acids. Losses at the gene ends were 6 bases for V and 9 bases for J; bases not matched to a gene: 10. The CDR3 sequence is CSVWGGDRGSPQHF. CDR3 bases: TGCAGCGTGTGGGGGGGGGACAGGGGGTCGCCCCAGCATTTT.

This chain joins TRBV7-7 and TRBJ2-5, with 8 bases matching TRBD2. The length of the CDR3 is 15 residues. The junction had 5 bases not matched to a gene; V was cut back by 1 base and J by 4 bases. Germline V gene data show CDR1 as SSHAT and CDR2 as FNYEAQ (reference sequence). CDR3 amino acids: CASSLGAGGRETQYF. The DNA of the CDR3 is TGTGCCAGCAGCTTAGGTGCGGGGGGTAGAGAGACCCAGTACTTC.

The J gene is TRBJ2-1, the V gene TRBV5-1; TRBD2 aligns across 8 bases. The V gene's germline CDR1 is SGHRS and CDR2 YFSETQ. The CDR3 has 13 residues. J lost 6 bases, V lost 5 bases, and 4 bases had no gene match. The CDR3 DNA sequence: TGCGCCAGCAGACTAGCGGCCTCCAATGAGCAGTTCTTC. Its translation is CASRLAASNEQFF.

The V and J genes are TRBV19 and TRBJ1-4, with 7 bases lining up with TRBD1. Germline CDR1 and CDR2: LNHDA and SQIVND (reference sequence). CDR3 length equals 14 residues. Losses at the gene ends were 7 bases for V and 8 bases for J; bases not matched to a gene: 10. CDR3 nucleotide sequence: TGTGCCAGTACCACGGACAGGTTATCGGAAAAACTGTTTTTT. This codes for CASTTDRLSEKLFF.

In its sample, this clone was seen once. The chain joins TRBV6-6 to TRBJ1-2, with TRBD1 matching over 7 bases. The CDR3 contains 14 residues. Per the germline V gene, CDR1 is MNHNY and CDR2 is SVGAGI (reference sequence). V lost 6 bases and J lost 6; bases outside the gene matches: 10. The CDR3 sequence: CASSRDRANHGYTF. CDR3 DNA: TGTGCCAGCAGCCGTGACAGGGCGAACCATGGCTACACCTTC.

The chain couples TRBV25-1 to TRBJ2-1; TRBD1 agrees at 7 bases. The germline CDR1 and CDR2 sequences are MGHDK and SYGVNS. The trim removed 6 bases at V and 5 bases at J, leaving 10 bases unmatched. The CDR3 extends over 15 amino acids. The CDR3, as DNA: TGTGCCAGCAGGGCCGGGGACAGACTTAACAATGAGCAGTTCTTC. It is translated as CASRAGDRLNNEQFF.

The chain carries TRBV27 and TRBJ2-7; 13 nucleotides match TRBD2. The CDR3 has 18 amino acids. After removal of 6 bases from V and 5 bases from J, the junction contained 16 bases not matched to a gene. The germline V gene has CDR1 MNHEY and CDR2 SMNVEV (reference sequence). The CDR3 loop reads CASSITSGRVLPTDEQYF. DNA for the CDR3: TGTGCCAGCAGCATCACTAGCGGGAGGGTCCTCCCCACGGACGAGCAGTACTTC.

This clone was detected only a few times. The chain couples TRBV6-5 to TRBJ2-3; TRBD2 is a possible D gene (5 bases). Germline CDR1 is MNHEY and CDR2 is SVGAGI. Trimming removed 6 bases from V and 5 bases from J, with 15 bases in between. The CDR3 length is 14 residues. The CDR3: CASSYSLSGDTQYF. The DNA for the CDR3 is TGTGCCAGCAGCTATTCCTTAAGCGGAGATACGCAGTATTTT.

The chain employs TRBV28 and TRBJ2-7, with D hard to call. The CDR3 has 13 amino acids. Germline V gene sequence: CDR1 MDHEN, CDR2 SYDVKM. V lost 6 bases and J lost 12, with 21 bases in between. The CDR3: CASRAAVADRTYF. The CDR3 nucleotides are TGTGCCAGCAGGGCCGCGGTCGCTGATCGAACGTACTTC.

The gene calls are TRBV7-9 and TRBJ2-4; D perhaps matches TRBD2 (6 bases). The CDR3 loop spans 15 amino acids. The V end was cut by 5 bases, the J end by 0 bases, with 11 bases between. CDR1 is SEHNR, CDR2 FQNEAQ, per germline (reference sequence). The CDR3 spells CASSHTGVAKNIQYF. The CDR3 bases are TGTGCCAGCAGCCATACGGGAGTAGCCAAAAACATTCAGTACTTC. The full variable domain, its missing parts supplied by reference TRBV7-9 and TRBJ2-4, is DTGVSQNPRHKITKRGQNVTFRCDPISEHNRLYWYRQTLGQGPEFLTYFQNEAQLEKSRLLSDRFSAERPKGSFSTLEIQRTEQGDSAMYLCASSHTGVAKNIQYFGAGTRLSVL.

The V gene is TRBV11-3, the J gene TRBJ2-2; D unclear. The germline V gene has CDR1 SGHNT and CDR2 YENEEA. The CDR3 has 16 amino acids. Trimming left V 2 bases short and J 0 bases short, with 10 bases between. The CDR3 loop is CASSLYRRTNTGELFF. The CDR3 DNA is TGTGCCAGCAGCTTATACCGGAGAACGAACACCGGGGAGCTGTTTTTT.

A few counts support this clone. This chain uses TRBV5-1 with TRBJ2-1; perhaps TRBD1 as D (5 bases). This CDR3 contains 16 residues. Trimming removed 0 bases at V and 2 bases at J, with 12 bases between. Germline values: CDR1 SGHRS, CDR2 YFSETQ. CDR3 loop: CASSLVYQGPYNEQFF. The DNA for the CDR3 is TGCGCCAGCAGCTTGGTTTACCAGGGCCCCTACAATGAGCAGTTCTTC.

This clone turned up a few times. The V gene is TRBV9, the J gene TRBJ1-3; D gene unclear. Trimming took 3 bases from V and 4 from J, leaving 17 bases between them. Germline assignment: CDR1 SGDLS and CDR2 YYNGEE. This CDR3 spans 16 amino acids. This CDR3 is CASSGGSLLKGNTIYF. The CDR3 bases are TGTGCCAGCAGCGGCGGGTCCTTATTAAAAGGAAACACCATATATTTT.

The chain combines TRBV5-1 with TRBJ2-1, with TRBD2 matching 7 bases. The CDR3 consists of 15 residues. Germline V lookup: CDR1 SGHRS, CDR2 YFSETQ. After removal of 3 bases from V and 0 bases from J, the junction contained 3 bases not matched to a gene. The chain's CDR3 is CASSSGGSSYNEQFF. DNA of the CDR3: TGCGCCAGCAGCTCCGGGGGGAGCTCCTACAATGAGCAGTTCTTC. Full variable domain (outside the CDR3, taken from reference TRBV5-1 and TRBJ2-1): KAGVTQTPRYLIKTRGQQVTLSCSPISGHRSVSWYQQTPGQGLQFLFEYFSETQRNKGNFPGRFSGRQFSNSRSEMNVSTLELGDSALYLCASSSGGSSYNEQFFGPGTRLTVL.